This T cell receptor (beta chain) was recovered during a study of OX40 agonist ivuxolimab in advanced cancers. Background on the study: While on treatment, patients had intravenous ivuxolimab at 0.01 to 10 mg/kg every 2 weeks. Two cutaneous melanoma patients and one hepatocellular carcinoma patient, three in all, had partial responses. General study points: The CD4+ and CD8+ T cells in the blood had expanded clonally by week 6 at 0.1 to 3.0 mg/kg.

Points on this clone: Its antigen is undetermined.

This CDR3 region has 17 residues. J gave up 3 bases and V 0 bases, and 7 bases lay outside the gene matches. Germline V gene data show CDR1 as LGHNT and CDR2 as FRNRAP. Some clones are missing from TCRdb's copy, which holds only in-frame ones; the method was immunoSEQ multiplex PCR. Of 35,000 to 40,000 clones in the sample, approximately 86% were seen once. Material: CD4+ or CD8+ T cells sorted from blood, obtained in a trial of the OX40 agonist ivuxolimab. This clonotype was sampled from an adult with an advanced solid tumor such as melanoma, head and neck, liver or kidney cancer. This chain links TRBV12-5 with TRBJ1-1; the match to TRBD1 covers 10 bases. In DNA, the CDR3 is TGTGCTAGTGGTTTGGTACCAGTGACAGGGGGCCACACTGAAGCTTTCTTT. Residues: CASGLVPVTGGHTEAFF.